The next 27 T cell receptor beta chains were all read from a single sample in a study of OX40 agonist ivuxolimab in advanced cancers. Here immunoSEQ multiplex PCR was the method, and the copy in TCRdb shows in-frame clones only, minus some. Of around 45,000 clones listed, 86% are singletons. The sequences come from CD4+ or CD8+ T cells sorted from blood, collected in a trial of the OX40 agonist ivuxolimab. These receptors were collected from an adult with an advanced solid tumor such as melanoma, head and neck, liver or kidney cancer.

This clone was counted a single time. The chain is built from TRBV11-2 and TRBJ2-3; 7 nucleotides match TRBD2. The CDR3 contains 15 residues. V was clipped by 5 bases and J by 5 bases; unmatched bases: 10. Per germline, CDR1 SGHAT and CDR2 FQNNGV. CDR3 nucleotides: TGTGCCAGCAGCCCACGCGGGGGAGGTGAAGATACGCAGTATTTT. The encoded protein is CASSPRGGGEDTQYF.

This clone was recorded once. This chain connects TRBV9 to TRBJ1-1; unclear D gene. Trimming removed 3 bases from V and 1 base from J, with 7 bases in between. Germline CDR1 SGDLS, CDR2 YYNGEE. CDR3 size: 13 residues. The CDR3 region is CASSADPNTEAFF. The CDR3, as DNA: TGTGCCAGCAGCGCGGATCCGAACACTGAAGCTTTCTTT.

The V call is TRBV6-4, the J call TRBJ1-2; D unresolved. The V gene's germline CDR1 is MRHNA and CDR2 SNTAGT. CDR3 length: 13 residues. V lost 3 bases and J lost 4, with 9 bases in between. This chain's CDR3 is CASSEVGSYGYTF. The CDR3 DNA sequence: TGTGCCAGCAGTGAGGTTGGAAGCTATGGCTACACCTTC.

V gene TRBV5-1 combines with J gene TRBJ2-3; 8 bases match TRBD1. The CDR3 is made up of 16 amino acids. Germline V lookup: CDR1 SGHRS, CDR2 YFSETQ. J lost 1 base, V lost 4 bases, and 8 bases had no gene match. This chain's CDR3 is CASSLEQGGGTDTQYF. CDR3 DNA sequence: TGCGCCAGCAGCCTGGAACAGGGGGGAGGCACAGATACGCAGTATTTT.

This clone has only one observation. This sequence joins TRBV7-2 and TRBJ1-2; no clear D. The CDR3 spans 14 residues. In germline, CDR1 is SGHTA, CDR2 FQGNSA. V gave up 5 bases and J gave up 8 bases, with 18 bases separating them. CDR3 sequence reads: CASSPSWQAGGYTF. CDR3 DNA sequence: TGTGCCAGCAGCCCTTCGTGGCAGGCCGGGGGCTACACCTTC.

The chain has TRBV7-3 and TRBJ2-1, with 7 bases matching TRBD2. The trim removed 5 bases at V and 11 bases at J, leaving 9 bases unmatched. CDR3 size: 13 residues. Germline CDR1 and CDR2: SGHTA and FQGTGA. The CDR3 DNA sequence: TGTGCCAGCAGCCTCACGAGGGAGGGAAAGCAGTTCTTC. It translates to CASSLTREGKQFF.

The rearrangement links TRBV2 to TRBJ2-7, with 7 bases matching TRBD1. V dropped 6 bases and J dropped 8; count of bases not matched to a gene: 10. Germline values: CDR1 SNHLY, CDR2 FYNNEI. This CDR3 contains 13 residues. This chain's CDR3 is CASRAQTGTQQYF. The DNA for the CDR3 is TGTGCCAGCAGAGCCCAGACAGGGACCCAGCAGTACTTC.

This clone was seen a handful of times. The chain links TRBV9 to TRBJ2-7, with D possibly being TRBD2 (6 bases). V lost 4 bases and J lost 0, with 14 bases in between. Germline loops: CDR1 SGDLS, CDR2 YYNGEE. This CDR3 is built from 15 residues. CDR3 sequence reads: CASSLWEESSYEQYF. Here the CDR3 DNA reads TGTGCCAGCAGCCTTTGGGAGGAAAGCTCCTACGAGCAGTACTTC.

This chain connects TRBV4-1 to TRBJ2-2; TRBD1 matches 7 bases. The CDR3 has 14 residues. The germline V gene has CDR1 MGHRA and CDR2 YSYEKL. V shed 7 bases and J 4 bases; nucleotides not matched to a gene: 6. In nucleotides, the CDR3 is TGCGCCAGCACAGCGACAGGGTTCACCGGGGAGCTGTTTTTT. Translated: CASTATGFTGELFF.

The chain is built from TRBV28 and TRBJ2-6, with a possible D match to TRBD1 (6 bases). Germline CDR1 is MDHEN and CDR2 is SYDVKM. V lost 3 bases and J lost 2, with 11 bases in between. The length of the CDR3 is 16 residues. This CDR3 is CASSLISGAGANVLTF. CDR3 sequence (DNA): TGTGCCAGCAGTTTGATCTCAGGGGCTGGGGCCAACGTCCTGACTTTC.

V is TRBV6-6 and J is TRBJ1-5; 8 bases agree with TRBD1. The V segment lost 6 bases and the J segment 5 bases; nucleotides outside the gene matches: 3. The germline CDR1 and CDR2 sequences are MNHNY and SVGAGI (reference sequence). The CDR3 has 13 residues. In DNA, the CDR3 is TGTGCCAGCAGCCGGACAGGGTATCAGCCCCAGCATTTT. It is translated as CASSRTGYQPQHF.

The CDR3 DNA reads TGTGCCATCAGTGAGTCCGGGGTTGCTGGAAACACCATATATTTT. Its protein is CAISESGVAGNTIYF. The V call is TRBV10-3, the J call TRBJ1-3, with D unclear. V was shortened by 0 bases and J by 2 bases, with 8 bases between the two germline ends. The length of the CDR3 is 15 residues. Germline CDR1 reads ENHRY; CDR2 reads SYGVKD.

V gene TRBV6-6 combines with J gene TRBJ1-6; D not certain. The CDR3 has 12 residues. Trimming shortened V by 0 bases and J by 10 bases, and 4 bases separated the two germline ends. Germline loops: CDR1 MNHNY, CDR2 SVGAGI (reference sequence). CDR3 protein: CASSYSGSPLHF. The CDR3 bases are TGTGCCAGCAGTTACTCGGGGTCACCCCTCCACTTT.

This chain links TRBV10-3 with TRBJ2-2; no clear D. Germline values: CDR1 ENHRY, CDR2 SYGVKD. The CDR3 is made up of 13 amino acids. Trimming took 3 bases from V and 6 from J, leaving 8 bases between them. In DNA form, the CDR3 reads TGTGCCATCAGTGACGTTATCCCCGGGGAGCTGTTTTTT. Translating it yields CAISDVIPGELFF.

The V gene is TRBV27, the J gene TRBJ2-2, with D possibly matching TRBD1 (5 bases). V shed 5 bases and J shed 1 base, with 11 bases lying between them. CDR3 length equals 15 residues. Germline assignment: CDR1 MNHEY and CDR2 SMNVEV (reference sequence). CDR3: CASSRQTVNTGELFF. The CDR3 DNA is TGTGCCAGCAGTAGACAGACAGTGAACACCGGGGAGCTGTTTTTT.

The rearrangement uses TRBV5-5 and TRBJ1-1; D not certain. This CDR3 contains 15 residues. Germline CDR1 and CDR2: SGHKS and YYEKEE (reference sequence). V lost 4 bases and J lost 0, with 13 bases in between. CDR3 sequence (DNA): TGTGCCAGCAGCCCTCCGGTTACAGTGAACACTGAAGCTTTCTTT. Translating gives CASSPPVTVNTEAFF. Filled out from reference TRBV5-5 and TRBJ1-1, the complete variable domain reads DAGVTQSPTHLIKTRGQQVTLRCSPISGHKSVSWYQQVLGQGPQFIFQYYEKEERGRGNFPDRFSARQFPNYSSELNVNALLLGDSALYLCASSPPVTVNTEAFFGQGTRLTVV.

CDR3 DNA sequence: TGTGCCTGGAGAACCAAGTCGGGGGGGAACACTGAAGCTTTCTTT. This gives the protein CAWRTKSGGNTEAFF. The chain carries TRBV30 and TRBJ1-1, with D possibly matching TRBD1 (5 bases). This CDR3 contains 15 residues. Trimming left V 3 bases short and J 1 base short, with 15 bases between. CDR1 and CDR2 (germline): GTSNPN, SVGIG (reference sequence).

The chain combines TRBV7-9 with TRBJ2-1; 9 positions match TRBD1. Trimming removed 5 bases from V and 5 bases from J; junction bases left unmatched: 7. This CDR3 spans 15 amino acids. From germline, CDR1 is SEHNR and CDR2 FQNEAQ (reference sequence). CDR3 sequence reads: CASSLGQGWDNEQFF. The CDR3 DNA reads TGTGCCAGCAGCCTCGGACAGGGGTGGGACAATGAGCAGTTCTTC.

V is TRBV4-1 and J is TRBJ2-3, with TRBD2 as a possible D gene (7 bases). This CDR3 spans 15 amino acids. Looked up from germline, CDR1 is MGHRA and CDR2 is YSYEKL. V was cut by 4 bases and J by 5 bases, with 16 bases left in between. Here the CDR3 DNA reads TGCGCCAGCAGCCCGCCCGGGGGGCTTGGAGATACGCAGTATTTT. Residues: CASSPPGGLGDTQYF.

The chain joins TRBV7-3 to TRBJ2-1, with 13 nucleotides matching TRBD2. There are 16 residues in the CDR3. The V and J ends lost 3 bases and 4 bases, in that order; junction bases with no gene match: 3. Looked up from germline, CDR1 is SGHTA and CDR2 is FQGTGA. This CDR3 is CASSLPGLAGYNEQFF. CDR3 coding DNA: TGTGCCAGCAGCTTGCCGGGACTAGCGGGATACAATGAGCAGTTCTTC.

This chain joins TRBV7-8 and TRBJ2-3; a weak D match, TRBD2 (5 bases). The germline V gene has CDR1 SGHVS and CDR2 FQNEAQ. This CDR3 comprises 15 residues. The V end lost 1 base, the J end lost 4 bases, and 12 bases lay between the germline ends. CDR3 protein: CASSLEFLAADTQYF. CDR3 coding DNA: TGTGCCAGCAGCTTAGAATTCCTAGCTGCAGATACGCAGTATTTT.

The genes are TRBV5-1 and TRBJ2-5, with 10 bases that match TRBD2. V shed 4 bases, J shed 2 bases, and the junction held 8 bases outside the gene matches. CDR1 and CDR2 (germline): SGHRS, YFSETQ. The CDR3 runs 16 residues. The CDR3 DNA reads as TGCGCCAGCAGCCTGGGAGCGGGGGGGCTACAAGAGACCCAGTACTTC. It codes for CASSLGAGGLQETQYF.

J is TRBJ2-1 and V is TRBV7-8; 8 bases fit TRBD2. The CDR3 has 14 amino acids. Trimming removed 1 base from V and 10 bases from J; junction bases left unmatched: 6. Germline CDR1 SGHVS, CDR2 FQNEAQ. CDR3 in DNA: TGTGCCAGCAGCTTAGTCGGGGGGGGCGGAGAGCAGTTCTTC. It yields the protein CASSLVGGGGEQFF.

This clone was found once. V and J are TRBV6-5 and TRBJ2-3; D might be TRBD2 (5 bases). Germline V gene data show CDR1 as MNHEY and CDR2 as SVGAGI. The ends were cut back, 8 bases at V and 0 bases at J, with 15 bases in the middle. The CDR3 totals 15 residues. The CDR3 DNA follows: TGTGCCAGCCGGACTCTTACGGCAAGCACAGATACGCAGTATTTT. It codes for CASRTLTASTDTQYF.

The chain links TRBV7-2 to TRBJ1-2, with 7 bases fitting TRBD1. V shed 4 bases, J shed 4 bases, and the junction held 9 bases outside the gene matches. Germline V gives CDR1 SGHTA, CDR2 FQGNSA. The length of the CDR3 is 15 residues. CDR3: CASSSRAGTVYGYTF. CDR3 DNA sequence: TGTGCCAGCAGCTCCCGAGCCGGGACAGTCTATGGCTACACCTTC.

The rearrangement links TRBV5-1 to TRBJ1-1, with unresolved D. Looked up from germline, CDR1 is SGHRS and CDR2 is YFSETQ. Trimming removed 0 bases from V and 2 bases from J, with 5 bases in between. This CDR3 has 13 residues. CDR3 loop: CASSLGPNTEAFF. The CDR3 DNA sequence: TGCGCCAGCAGCTTGGGACCCAACACTGAAGCTTTCTTT. The full variable domain, with the rest looked up from reference TRBV5-1 and TRBJ1-1, is KAGVTQTPRYLIKTRGQQVTLSCSPISGHRSVSWYQQTPGQGLQFLFEYFSETQRNKGNFPGRFSGRQFSNSRSEMNVSTLELGDSALYLCASSLGPNTEAFFGQGTRLTVV.

This clone was seen a single time. The genes are TRBV6-1 and TRBJ1-5; no reliable D call. CDR3 length: 14 residues. V was shortened by 5 bases and J by 3 bases, with 11 bases between the two germline ends. Germline V gene lookup returns CDR1 MNHNS and CDR2 SASEGT. In nucleotides, the CDR3 is TGTGCCAGCAGTTTAAAGGGTTACAATCAGCCCCAGCATTTT. It codes for CASSLKGYNQPQHF.